Listed below are T cell receptor beta chains from one sample, sequenced in a study of blood T cell repertoires in COVID-19. Method: immunoSEQ multiplex PCR; TCRdb's copy keeps in-frame clones and lacks some. The top ten clones hold around 2.2% of a sample with around 46,000 clones, about 90% of them seen once. The sequenced sample was peripheral blood. Receptors were obtained from a woman aged 80 or over with COVID-19, enrolled during active disease. The CDR3 runs from the conserved cysteine through the conserved F or W.

TRBJ1-3	TRBV10-3	CAISGHGSKSGNTIYF
TRBJ1-2	TRBV19	CASSLSGQFYGYTF
TRBJ1-2	TRBV6-6	CASSYFGTGEVATF
TRBJ1-3	TRBV7-9	CASSPSGNTIYF
TRBJ1-2	TRBV6-5	CASSPGGDYTF
TRBJ1-1	TRBV18	CASSGSWGVDEAFF
TRBJ1-2	TRBV11-2	CASSPGTGYGYTF
TRBJ1-2	TRBV6-5	CASSPRGQGVGGYTF
TRBJ2-5	TRBV7-8	CASSSPPGGSQETQYF
TRBJ2-7	TRBV16	CASSQQGTGNNEQYF
TRBJ1-3	TRBV14	CASSQDQSYRGASSGNTIYF
TRBJ1-1	TRBV9	CASSPQTGMNTEAFF
TRBJ2-7	TRBV5-1	CASNRDRSSYEQYF
TRBJ2-3	TRBV12-5	CASGFRAREVSDTQYF
TRBJ2-1	TRBV29-1	CSVAFNEQFF
TRBJ2-7	TRBV5-1	CASSLGQGPYEQYF
TRBJ1-2	TRBV5-4	CASSTGQVAGYTF
TRBJ1-2	TRBV6-1	CASSEIGTGTYGYTF
TRBJ2-1	TRBV4-2	CASSQDPYDRNEQFF
TRBJ2-2	TRBV3-1/TRBV3-2	CASSPTAGRAGELFF
TRBJ1-1	TRBV25-1	CASRETGVRGEAFF
TRBJ2-1	TRBV19	CASSDRGIYNEQFF
TRBJ1-4	TRBV15	CATSISRRPNEKLFF
TRBJ2-7	TRBV6-5	CASSYVQNRFHEQYF
TRBJ1-2	TRBV2	CASSFPGQIYGYTF
TRBJ1-6	TRBV27	CASSLEDRAGYSPLHF
TRBJ1-1	TRBV7-9	CASSLVPVRATEAFF
TRBJ1-1	TRBV27	CATKGQGVAEAFF
TRBJ1-1	TRBV5-4	CASSDRDRGLYTEAFF
TRBJ2-3	TRBV7-2	CASAPGGSADTQYF
TRBJ1-2	TRBV6-5	CASSSQGGYYGYTF
TRBJ2-7	TRBV6-5	CASSRGGSSYEQYF
TRBJ2-5	TRBV6-5	CASSYGTLAGKETQYF
TRBJ1-4	TRBV5-1	CASSPRGGEKLFF